This TCR beta chain was recovered during a study of T cell repertoires in cytomegalovirus infection. Study summary: It can be stated that public TCR beta signatures indicated CMV infection as well as a matching HLA type.

TCRdb independently ran MiXCR on the reads; one entry per CDR3 protein. The repertoire holds about 310,000 distinct CDR3 sequences, with roughly 9.3% as singletons. This CDR3 spans 15 amino acids. Germline CDR1 is SGHTA and CDR2 is FQGNSA. Germline trimming cut 3 bases from V and 4 bases from J; bases unmatched to any gene: 5. The table lists this clonotype with many counts. The sequence derives from a human donor in good health (CMV status not recorded). Some clones in this sample may be carry-over from other donors' samples. Sequencing input: PBMCs. The rearrangement links TRBV7-2 to TRBJ2-3, with 9 bases that match TRBD2. CDR3 in DNA: TGTGCCAGCAGCTTTACAGCGGGGGGTTCAGATACGCAGTATTTT. It specifies CASSFTAGGSDTQYF.